One sample yielded the 14 T cell receptor beta chains listed below, sequenced in a study of cytomegalovirus exposure and HLA in healthy donors. PCR employed 60 Vbeta and 13 Jbeta primers. Sequencing used immunoSEQ multiplex PCR; TCRdb keeps in-frame clones, though not all of them. Of approximately 110,000 clones in the sample, roughly 68% were seen once. Sequences were obtained from PBMCs. Receptors were obtained from a woman in her thirties in good health and CMV-seronegative.

This clone was counted between two and nine times. The CDR3 DNA is TGTGCCAGTAGAATAACAGGGGAGAGCTCCTACGAGCAGTACTTC. Translation gives CASRITGESSYEQYF. V and J are TRBV19 and TRBJ2-7; TRBD1 matches 7 bases. Unmatched junction bases numbered 8, after V lost 6 bases and J lost 0 bases. CDR1 and CDR2 (germline): LNHDA, SQIVND (reference sequence). The CDR3 consists of 15 residues.

The chain carries TRBV6-1 and TRBJ1-2; D gene unclear. The CDR3 is made up of 14 amino acids. Deletions cut 1 base from V and 3 bases from J, with 9 bases between. Germline loops: CDR1 MNHNS, CDR2 SASEGT. CDR3 sequence reads: CASSEVGRYYGYTF. CDR3 in DNA: TGTGCCAGCAGTGAAGTGGGGAGGTACTATGGCTACACCTTC.

The genes are TRBV2 and TRBJ1-4; TRBD1 matches 8 bases. Germline CDR1 reads SNHLY; CDR2 reads FYNNEI. The V segment lost 6 bases and the J segment 8 bases; nucleotides outside the gene matches: 11. The CDR3 sequence is 15 residues long. The CDR3 DNA reads as TGTGCCAGCAGGAAGCGTGGACAGGGTTTAGAAAAACTGTTTTTT. Translation gives CASRKRGQGLEKLFF. The variable domain in full, with the rest retrieved from reference TRBV2 and TRBJ1-4, is EPEVTQTPSHQVTQMGQEVILRCVPISNHLYFYWYRQILGQKVEFLVSFYNNEISEKSEIFDDQFSVERPDGSNFTLKIRSTKLEDSAMYFCASRKRGQGLEKLFFGSGTQLSVL.

This chain joins TRBV27 and TRBJ2-7, with 8 bases lining up with TRBD1. Per the germline V gene, CDR1 is MNHEY and CDR2 is SMNVEV (reference sequence). After removal of 3 bases from V and 9 bases from J, the junction contained 13 bases not matched to a gene. There are 15 residues in the CDR3. CDR3 nucleotide sequence: TGTGCCAGCAGTTTTTCCAACGGACAAGGACAGGGGCAGTACTTC. Translation: CASSFSNGQGQGQYF.

On this clone itself: The identical CDR3 is also encoded by other nucleotide sequences in the sample. J is TRBJ2-7 and V is TRBV5-1; TRBD1 agrees at 9 bases. CDR3 length: 14 amino acids. V lost 0 bases to trimming and J lost 2 bases; unmatched junction nucleotides: 0. Germline V lookup: CDR1 SGHRS, CDR2 YFSETQ. The CDR3 DNA is TGCGCCAGCAGCTTGGGACAGGGGGCCTACGAGCAGTACTTC. It specifies CASSLGQGAYEQYF.

This clone occurred once. The chain has TRBV7-8 and TRBJ2-1; 12 nucleotides agree with TRBD2. Unmatched junction bases numbered 6, after V lost 1 base and J lost 5 bases. The length of the CDR3 is 17 residues. CDR1 is SGHVS, CDR2 FQNEAQ, per germline. This CDR3 reads CASSLVLAGGSDNEQFF. In DNA form, the CDR3 reads TGTGCCAGCAGCTTAGTACTAGCGGGAGGATCGGACAATGAGCAGTTCTTC.

The rearrangement uses TRBV28 and TRBJ2-3; TRBD1 is a possible D gene (6 bases). The CDR3 runs 15 residues. Germline CDR1 reads MDHEN; CDR2 reads SYDVKM. The germline V and J ends were trimmed by 6 bases and 2 bases, with 15 bases remaining between them. Here the CDR3 reads CASRNGQSYTDTQYF. The CDR3 DNA reads as TGTGCCAGCAGGAATGGACAGAGCTACACAGATACGCAGTATTTT.

The V call is TRBV2, the J call TRBJ2-2, with TRBD2 as a possible D gene (6 bases). Trimming removed 6 bases at V and 4 bases at J, with 15 bases between. This CDR3 comprises 15 residues. Germline loops: CDR1 SNHLY, CDR2 FYNNEI. Here the CDR3 DNA reads TGTGCCAGCAGAGTGGAGGGAGTTGTCACCGGGGAGCTGTTTTTT. This sequence encodes CASRVEGVVTGELFF.

V gene TRBV6-5 combines with J gene TRBJ2-5; D is ambiguous. Near its end, the DNA agrees better with TRBJ2-7, so the J call may be wrong. The CDR3 spans 14 residues. The V gene's germline CDR1 is MNHEY and CDR2 SVGAGI. CDR3 residues: CASSTRLPAYEQYF. CDR3 DNA sequence: TGTGCCAGCAGTACACGACTCCCAGCCTACGAGCAGTACTTC.

Concerning this clone itself: Sequence at one end of the junction differs from germline and may be a read error. The gene calls are TRBV28 and TRBJ1-5; D possibly corresponds to TRBD1 (5 bases). This CDR3 contains 18 residues. Germline lookup yields CDR1 MDHEN and CDR2 SYDVKM. The CDR3 coding sequence is TGTGCCAGCAGAATCAGGGACTTCCCGTGGTATAGCAGTCAGCCCCAGCATTTT. Encoded protein: CASRIRDFPWYSSQPQHF.

The rearrangement uses TRBV6-5 and TRBJ1-2; D is uncertain. The CDR3 spans 14 residues. CDR1 is MNHEY, CDR2 SVGAGI, per germline. V dropped 0 bases and J dropped 8 bases, with 13 bases sitting between them. The CDR3 loop is CASSYSSPEGGYTF. The CDR3 nucleotides are TGTGCCAGCAGTTACTCGTCGCCAGAGGGAGGCTACACCTTC.

The genes are TRBV2 and TRBJ2-7; 10 positions agree with TRBD1. The CDR3 length is 17 residues. Germline-derived CDR1 and CDR2 are SNHLY and FYNNEI. Trimming cost V 1 base and J 2 bases; bases outside gene matches: 8. CDR3 amino acids: CASSEGWGDRGTYEQYF. CDR3 nucleotide sequence: TGTGCCAGCAGTGAAGGGTGGGGGGACAGGGGAACCTACGAGCAGTACTTC.

With respect to this clone: The junction differs from germline at one of its ends, possibly a read error. CDR3 nucleotides: TGTGCTAGCAGCCCCGGCGGGGCAGGCCAAGAGACCCAGTACTTC. This codes for CASSPGGAGQETQYF. The V call is TRBV7-7, the J call TRBJ2-5, with D possibly TRBD2 on 6 matching bases. The germline CDR1 and CDR2 sequences are SSHAT and FNYEAQ (reference sequence). The CDR3 sequence is 15 residues long.

This chain joins TRBV28 and TRBJ2-5; 9 nucleotides align to TRBD1. This CDR3 region has 15 residues. In germline, CDR1 is MDHEN, CDR2 SYDVKM. V lost 4 bases to trimming and J lost 2 bases; unmatched junction nucleotides: 5. CDR3 in amino acids: CASSSTGGGQETQYF. The CDR3 DNA is TGTGCCAGCAGTTCAACAGGGGGCGGACAAGAGACCCAGTACTTC.